One and the same sample provided the 7 T cell receptor beta chains below, sequenced in a study of shared clonotypes between healthy human individuals. The table came from immunoSEQ multiplex PCR; TCRdb's copy has only in-frame clones and leaves some out. The data show roughly 1,800,000 clones, with approximately 95% seen just once and approximately 1.2% held by the top ten. Naive CD8 cells lacked CD45RO and underwent positive selection for CCR7, leaving out terminally differentiated effector memory CD45RA+ cells. The source material was naive CD8+ T cells sorted from blood. The receptor set was obtained from a young man in good health.

This clone occurred a few times. The chain links TRBV5-6 to TRBJ1-3; D is unresolved. Per the germline V gene, CDR1 is SGHDT and CDR2 is YYEEEE. V gave up 3 bases and J gave up 0 bases, with 13 bases separating them. The CDR3 has 16 residues. CDR3 sequence: CASSYGRAVSGNTIYF. As DNA, the CDR3 is TGTGCCAGCAGCTATGGAAGGGCCGTCTCTGGAAACACCATATATTTT.

The chain employs TRBV27 and TRBJ2-1; D may match TRBD1 or TRBD2 (6 bases each). V lost 8 bases and J lost 5, with 16 bases in between. CDR1 MNHEY and CDR2 SMNVEV come from the germline V gene (reference sequence). This CDR3 spans 14 amino acids. In DNA form, the CDR3 reads TGTGCCAGCCTACAGGGAGGAGGTAACAATGAGCAGTTCTTC. It codes for CASLQGGGNNEQFF.

V is TRBV28 and J is TRBJ2-2; D may be TRBD1 (6 bases). In germline, CDR1 is MDHEN, CDR2 SYDVKM. This CDR3 has 16 residues. V lost 4 bases to trimming and J lost 1 base, with 13 bases between them. The CDR3 spells CASSSNRDMNTGELFF. DNA for the CDR3: TGTGCCAGCAGTTCAAACCGGGACATGAACACCGGGGAGCTGTTTTTT.

The chain joins TRBV7-9 to TRBJ1-4; maybe TRBD1 (6 bases). V was trimmed by 2 bases and J by 7 bases, leaving 11 bases between them. The germline V gene has CDR1 SEHNR and CDR2 FQNEAQ (reference sequence). This CDR3 has 14 residues. Here the CDR3 reads CASSLRGAAEKLFF. CDR3 coding DNA: TGTGCCAGCAGCTTAAGGGGGGCGGCTGAAAAACTGTTTTTT. The full variable domain, with the rest looked up from reference TRBV7-9 and TRBJ1-4, is DTGVSQNPRHKITKRGQNVTFRCDPISEHNRLYWYRQTLGQGPEFLTYFQNEAQLEKSRLLSDRFSAERPKGSFSTLEIQRTEQGDSAMYLCASSLRGAAEKLFFGSGTQLSVL.

The V gene is TRBV13, the J gene TRBJ2-5, with 12 bases aligning to TRBD2. This CDR3 contains 16 residues. Germline assignment: CDR1 PRHDT and CDR2 FYEKMQ (reference sequence). V lost 3 bases, J lost 5 bases, and 7 bases stayed unmatched. CDR3 region: CASSFRLAGELETQYF. The CDR3 DNA is TGTGCCAGCAGCTTCCGACTAGCGGGAGAACTCGAGACCCAGTACTTC.

The chain joins TRBV23-1 to TRBJ2-7; the D gene is possibly TRBD1 (5 bases). TRBV23-1 is filed as an ORF, its function uncertain. CDR3 length: 16 amino acids. Trimming pared 5 bases from V and 2 bases from J, leaving 19 bases between. DNA of the CDR3: TGCGCCAGCAGTTCAGGGCACCCCCAGAAGGCCTACGAGCAGTACTTC. Protein: CASSSGHPQKAYEQYF.

The J gene is TRBJ2-7, the V gene TRBV7-5; TRBD1 is taken as the D call from the table, unchecked against the DNA. TRBV7-5 is a pseudogene segment. The length of the CDR3 is 15 residues. Here the CDR3 DNA reads TGTGCCAGAAGCGCCCGGGACAGGTGTACCTACGAGCAGTACTTC. It is translated as CARSARDRCTYEQYF.